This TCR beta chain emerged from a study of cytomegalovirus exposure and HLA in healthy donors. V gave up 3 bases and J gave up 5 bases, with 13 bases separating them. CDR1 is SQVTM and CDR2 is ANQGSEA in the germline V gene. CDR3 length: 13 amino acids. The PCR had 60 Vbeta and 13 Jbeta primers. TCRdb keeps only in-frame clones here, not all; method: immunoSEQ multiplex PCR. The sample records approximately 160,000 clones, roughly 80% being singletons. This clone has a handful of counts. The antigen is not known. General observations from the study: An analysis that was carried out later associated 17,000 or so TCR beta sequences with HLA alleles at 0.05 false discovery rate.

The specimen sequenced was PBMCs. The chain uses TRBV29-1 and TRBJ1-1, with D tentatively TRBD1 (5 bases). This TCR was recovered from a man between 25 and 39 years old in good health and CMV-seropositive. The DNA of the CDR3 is TGCAGCGTTGAGGTCAGGGCGAAAACTGAAGCTTTCTTT. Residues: CSVEVRAKTEAFF.